This TCR beta chain was sequenced in a study of memory CD4+ T cells and cytomegalovirus serostatus. Looking at the study overall: This sample comes from healthy Belgian adults, fewer than 10 CMV seropositive, 24 seronegative. Overall study findings and caveats: Repertoires predicted CMV serostatus with median bootstrapped AUC of approximately 0.95. CD4+ memory repertoires contained about 40% of the roughly 150 reported CMV TCRbeta sequences.

The sort gate was single viable CD3+CD4+CD8-CD45RO+ cells for memory CD4+ T cells. This clone has just one count. No antigen is known for it. Measured with immunoSEQ multiplex PCR; TCRdb has only the in-frame clones, and not every one. The sample has tens of thousands of clones, around 76% seen once; the top ten hold about 1.9%. This CDR3 is 15 amino acids long. Germline V gives CDR1 MNHEY, CDR2 SMNVEV (reference sequence). V lost 5 bases to trimming and J lost 9 bases; unmatched junction nucleotides: 11. The receptor was isolated from an adult in good health and CMV-seronegative. Sequencing was performed on memory CD4+ T cells from blood. The rearrangement links TRBV27 to TRBJ2-1; 9 bases match TRBD1. The chain's CDR3 is CASSPKWDRVIEQFF. The CDR3 coding sequence is TGTGCCAGCAGTCCCAAATGGGACAGGGTGATTGAGCAGTTCTTC.